A selection of T cell receptor beta chains follows, all from one sample in a study of CD8 T cells in ankylosing spondylitis. TCRdb independently ran MiXCR on the 5' RACE reads; one entry per CDR3 protein. The table has a few hundred thousand distinct CDR3 sequences, approximately 10% seen once. The sample was blood, either unsorted or a sorted T cell fraction (not recorded which). The receptors derive from a female donor with ankylosing spondylitis or in good health (not recorded which). Both conserved end residues are part of each CDR3. Each record gives: J gene, clone size, V gene, D gene, CDR3 protein, CDR3 DNA. The D gene is left open where the match is weak. Size is omitted from some rows. Given values are once, few, many or a class for expanded clones.

>TRBJ2-5|few|TRBV18|TRBD2
CASFPKKRGTETQYF
TGTGCCAGCTTCCCGAAGAAGCGGGGAACGGAGACCCAGTACTTC
>TRBJ2-6|many|TRBV27|.
CASGTRHSSGANVLTF
TGTGCCAGCGGGACTCGTCATAGCTCTGGGGCCAACGTCCTGACTTTC
>TRBJ2-5|few|TRBV5-1|.
CASSFRARGETQYF
TGCGCCAGCAGCTTCCGGGCAAGGGGAGAGACCCAGTACTTC
>TRBJ2-1|many|TRBV9|.
CASSASLGNEQFF
TGTGCCAGCAGCGCCTCCCTAGGAAATGAGCAGTTCTTC
>TRBJ2-1|.|TRBV20-1|TRBD2
CSARDIRLAGVYEQFF
TGCAGTGCTAGAGATATCAGGCTAGCGGGAGTGTATGAGCAGTTCTTC
>TRBJ1-4|.|TRBV5-1|TRBD1
CASSPRTGGISRATNEKLFF
TGCGCCAGCAGCCCGAGGACAGGGGGCATTTCTCGTGCAACTAATGAAAAACTGTTTTTT
>TRBJ2-3|few|TRBV28|TRBD2
CASSFGGGEDTQYF
TGTGCCAGCAGTTTTGGTGGGGGGGAAGATACGCAGTATTTT
>TRBJ1-5|many|TRBV15|.
CATSGTSNQPQHF
TGTGCCACCAGCGGCACCAGCAATCAGCCCCAGCATTTT
>TRBJ2-5|many|TRBV7-8|.
CASSYRGAEETQYF
TGTGCCAGCAGCTACCGAGGGGCAGAAGAGACCCAGTACTTC
>TRBJ2-1|many|TRBV2|.
CASSDEGSSYNEQFF
TGTGCCAGCAGTGATGAAGGGAGCTCCTACAATGAGCAGTTCTTC
>TRBJ2-5|few|TRBV9|.
CASSVAPKKGETQYF
TGTGCCAGCAGCGTAGCTCCGAAAAAGGGGGAGACCCAGTACTTC
>TRBJ2-7|many|TRBV20-1|TRBD1
CSARLGQGMYEQYF
TGCAGTGCTAGATTGGGACAGGGCATGTACGAGCAGTACTTC
>TRBJ2-1|many|TRBV12-3/TRBV12-4|.
CASSFLSGSYNEQFF
TGTGCCAGCAGTTTTTTGTCGGGCTCCTACAATGAGCAGTTCTTC
>TRBJ2-6|many|TRBV29-1|.
CSVMGRQFSGANVLTF
TGCAGCGTTATGGGCAGGCAATTCTCTGGGGCCAACGTCCTGACTTTC
>TRBJ2-3|many|TRBV5-1|TRBD1
CASSTGTGKNTQYF
TGCGCCAGCAGCACAGGGACAGGGAAGAATACGCAGTATTTT
>TRBJ2-3|many|TRBV5-1|.
CASSSGTLTDTQYF
TGCGCCAGCAGCTCCGGGACCCTCACAGATACGCAGTATTTT
>TRBJ2-3|many|TRBV7-2|.
CASRVGSTDTQYF
TGTGCCAGCAGAGTCGGTAGCACAGATACGCAGTATTTT
>TRBJ2-7|few|TRBV20-1|TRBD1
CSARGTGTYEQYF
TGCAGTGCTAGGGGGACAGGGACCTACGAGCAGTACTTC
>TRBJ2-1|many|TRBV5-1|TRBD2
CASSPRTSGDNEQFF
TGCGCCAGCAGCCCACGGACTAGCGGGGACAATGAGCAGTTCTTC
>TRBJ2-2|.|TRBV6-2/TRBV6-3|.
CASSFTSGTGELFF
TGTGCCAGCAGTTTCACGTCGGGCACCGGGGAGCTGTTTTTT
>TRBJ2-1|many|TRBV5-1|TRBD1
CASSPGQGAFGPFF
TGCGCCAGCAGCCCTGGACAGGGGGCCTTTGGTCCGTTCTTC
>TRBJ1-2|many|TRBV5-1|.
CASSKGLIYGYTF
TGCGCCAGCAGTAAAGGACTGATCTATGGCTACACCTTC
>TRBJ1-4|.|TRBV6-1|.
CASSDGQLFNENLFF
TGTGCCAGCAGTGATGGACAGCTTTTTAATGAAAACCTGTTTTTT
>TRBJ2-5|.|TRBV7-9|.
CASSLPLRETQYF
TGTGCCAGCAGCTTACCTCTAAGAGAGACCCAGTACTTC
>TRBJ2-3|many|TRBV28|.
CASSSPPGTVGADTQYF
TGTGCCAGCAGTTCCCCCCCCGGCACCGTTGGGGCAGATACGCAGTATTTT
>TRBJ2-5|few|TRBV27|TRBD2
CASSTRTSGMETQYF
TGTGCCAGCAGTACCCGGACTAGCGGGATGGAGACCCAGTACTTC
>TRBJ2-1|many|TRBV9|TRBD2
CASSISGGAVDEQFF
TGTGCCAGCAGCATTAGCGGGGGGGCGGTCGATGAGCAGTTCTTC
>TRBJ1-5|many|TRBV20-1|.
CSARGTGGYQPQHF
TGCAGTGCTAGGGGGACGGGGGGGTATCAGCCCCAGCATTTT
>TRBJ2-3|.|TRBV12-3/TRBV12-4|TRBD2
CASCLAGGVGGGTGTQYF
TGTGCCAGCTGTTTAGCGGGTGGAGTAGGCGGGGGGACCGGTACGCAGTATTTT
>TRBJ2-7|many|TRBV10-3|TRBD2
CAISESTLAGGHHSYEQYF
TGTGCCATCAGTGAGTCGACACTAGCGGGGGGTCACCACTCCTACGAGCAGTACTTC
>TRBJ1-5|many|TRBV12-3/TRBV12-4|.
CASSYRPGVQPQHF
TGTGCCAGCAGTTACAGACCAGGGGTTCAGCCCCAGCATTTT
>TRBJ2-7|few|TRBV30|TRBD1
CALRDRGLYEQYF
TGTGCCTTAAGGGACAGGGGGCTGTACGAGCAGTACTTC
>TRBJ2-2|.|TRBV3-1|.
CASSQVPRGDTGELFF
TGTGCCAGCAGCCAAGTGCCCCGCGGGGACACCGGGGAGCTGTTTTTT
>TRBJ2-1|many|TRBV20-1|TRBD2
CSARDEREFNEQFF
TGCAGTGCTAGAGATGAGCGGGAGTTTAATGAGCAGTTCTTC
>TRBJ1-1|many|TRBV5-1|.
CASSLAGPEDTEAFF
TGCGCCAGCAGCTTGGCCGGGCCCGAGGACACTGAAGCTTTCTTT
>TRBJ1-5|.|TRBV18|.
CASSPGKGGVEPQHF
TGTGCCAGCTCACCGGGTAAGGGGGGCGTGGAGCCCCAGCATTTT
>TRBJ2-1|few|TRBV7-8|TRBD2
CASSPRLAGGRSYNEQFF
TGTGCCAGCAGCCCCCGGCTAGCGGGAGGCCGATCCTACAATGAGCAGTTCTTC
>TRBJ1-2|few|TRBV5-1|.
CASSLGYLGQGSYGYTF
TGCGCCAGCAGCTTGGGGTATTTGGGGCAGGGCTCCTATGGCTACACCTTC
>TRBJ2-2|many|TRBV6-4|TRBD2
CASSSTVGGSGELFF
TGTGCCAGCAGTTCGACTGTCGGGGGGTCCGGGGAGCTGTTTTTT
>TRBJ2-6|.|TRBV7-8|.
CASSFPGRSGANVLTF
TGTGCCAGCAGCTTCCCGGGACGATCTGGGGCCAACGTCCTGACTTTC
>TRBJ2-1|many|TRBV20-1|.
CSAREAKSSYNEQFF
TGCAGTGCTAGAGAGGCCAAAAGCTCCTACAATGAGCAGTTCTTC